This TCR beta chain was found in a study of human T cells and chemical hapten exposure. This CDR3 is 15 amino acids long. Trimming took off 6 bases at V and 6 bases at J, with 20 bases between the two ends. Germline loops: CDR1 ENHRY, CDR2 SYGVKD. Each CDR3 protein gets one entry after TCRdb re-called the RACE reads with MiXCR. Of approximately 90,000 distinct CDR3 sequences listed, 9.5% to 15% are singletons. Described time point: patch test 1, 2 weeks after DPC sensitization. The treatment was: therapeutic diphenylcyclopropenone sensitization with weekly scalp DPC. Study outcomes and limitations: With patch test score, the counts of PT1 expanded TCRs showed a positive correlation.

On this clonotype itself: The antigen is undetermined.

Specimen: whole blood, collected in connection with sensitization to the hapten diphenylcyclopropenone (DPC). The J gene is TRBJ1-2, the V gene TRBV10-3; D unclear. The TCR sequence derives from a woman aged 40 to 50 with alopecia areata. Some clones in this sample may be carry-over from other donors' samples. DNA of the CDR3: TGTGCCATCAGGGACCAGGCTTTAGGGCAGGATGGCTACACCTTC. Translating gives CAIRDQALGQDGYTF.